One T cell receptor beta chain is described in this entry. Sorting captured naive CD8 T cells as CD8+CD4-CCR7+CD45RA+. V gave up 1 base and J gave up 2 bases, with 2 bases separating them. Germline V CDR1 and CDR2: LGHNT, FRNRAP. This CDR3 is built from 12 residues. The data derive from a study of molecular identifiers for immune sequencing clone quantification. TCRdb reanalysed the PCR reads using MiXCR and keeps one entry per CDR3 protein. The data contain about 630,000 distinct CDR3 sequences, 25% of them singletons. This TCR was sampled from a human donor in good health. Some libraries in this study had Jurkat cell RNA spiked in. The chain joins TRBV12-5 to TRBJ1-2; no definite D call. Material for sequencing was naive CD8+ T cells from blood, with Jurkat cell RNA spiked in. As to subset: FACS-sorted CD8+CD4-CCR7+CD45RA+ naive T cells. The chain's CDR3 is CASGLANYGYTF. The CDR3 bases are TGTGCTAGTGGTTTGGCCAACTATGGCTACACCTTC.